This T cell receptor (beta chain) was retrieved from a study of blood T cells in healthy people across ages. The CDR3 loop spans 16 amino acids. Trimming pared 5 bases from V and 1 base from J, leaving 12 bases between. This clonotype was picked up one time. Alongside a J-beta primer mix, a sample-barcoded 5' primer served in a second PCR lasting about 7 to 11 cycles. One entry per CDR3 protein results from TCRdb running MiXCR on the 5' RACE reads. This sample has hundreds of thousands of distinct CDR3 sequences, with around 50% found just once. This TCR derives from a man older than 75 in good health. The sequenced sample consisted of blood. This chain joins TRBV12-3 or TRBV12-4 and TRBJ2-6; D gene uncertain. CDR3 DNA: TGTGCCAGCAGTGTAATTGGGTTTTCTGGGGCCAACGTCCTGACTTTC. It translates to CASSVIGFSGANVLTF.